What follows describes a single TCR beta chain. Its antigen is unknown. Because the receptor is murine, the gene names and germline sequences shown are mouse ones. The read halts 4 residues ahead of the CDR3 end, with the missing end drawn from the germline J gene. This sample stems from a study of CD8+ T cells in alopecia areata (dated by TCRdb to about 2018). Context from the whole study: Skin from C3H/HeJ donors with spontaneous alopecia (roughly 6-12 months old) was grafted onto female C3H/HeJ recipients that were roughly 7-10 weeks old. In both human patients and the C3H/HeJ mouse model, the study applied high-throughput TCRbeta sequencing to look at T cell clonal expansion in alopecia areata. The RNA source kit depended on sample type: the PAXgene miRNA kit for fixed scalp, the miRNeasy kit for PBMCs, and the RNeasy kit for mouse skin. TCRbeta CDR3 regions were amplified by immunoSEQ multiplex PCR with 35 Vbeta forward and 13 Jbeta reverse primers. Human TCRbeta sequencing covered scalp tissue and sorted CD4+ and CD8+ peripheral blood T cells from patchy and totalis/universalis alopecia areata patients and healthy controls. Clonality in the scalp was compared among normal scalp (n=4), patchy alopecia areata scalp (n=8), and alopecia totalis/universalis scalp (n=8). Overall study outcomes, separate from this receptor: Scalp TCR repertoire analysis is complicated because resident alphabeta T cells in normal human skin are also sequenced, whereas mouse skin is dominated by gammadelta T cells. TCR sequences shared between patients were less clear than in mice, possibly partly because of HLA diversity in the patient population. Higher clonality and more expanded CD8+ clones were observed in lesional scalp than in normal scalp, particularly in alopecia totalis/universalis, a finding suggestive of antigenic drive.

Receptor amplification or capture employed the immunoSEQ multiplex PCR assay. For TCR sequencing, RNA was extracted from every sample and reverse transcribed into cDNA to serve as template. SuperScript III was used for first-strand cDNA synthesis, primed with a 2:1 mix of oligo-dT and random hexamers. A synthetic immune receptor repertoire was used to assess amplification bias, and residual bias was removed computationally. Libraries were sequenced on Illumina HiSeq with 60 bp reads covering the CDR3, read from J toward V. Regarding the original processing steps: Raw reads were preprocessed for error removal, and CDR3 was defined according to IMGT conventions as running from the conserved cysteine to phenylalanine. Clonality was computed by normalizing Shannon entropy by log2 of the number of productive unique TCRs and subtracting the result from 1. Whether scalp clones were CD4 or CD8 was inferred by matching scalp TCRbeta sequences against CD4 and CD8 repertoires sorted from blood. In TCRdb, the immuneACCESS table is reduced to in-frame sequences with V and J assigned. These tables do not hold every clone; where another copy was compared, an unresolved V gene accounts for under half, and the others remain unexplained. D and trimming come from the DNA, and the V and J calls and clone size come from that table. The data for this sample show about 2,200 clones, each detected more than once. 43% of the sample goes to the ten largest clones.

From cysteine to phenylalanine, the CDR3 is 13 amino acids long. The DNA has 27 bases, all within the CDR3, and is read from base 1. The germline V gene sets CDR1 to NNHDY and CDR2 to SYVADS. V drops 2 bases and J drops 3 bases, leaving 9 bases in between. Pooled mouse cutaneous lymph node cells were stained for CD4, CD8alpha, NKG2D, NKG2ACE and other markers and were then sorted on a BD Influx. This TCR derives from a C3H/HeJ mouse with alopecia areata. The MHC haplotype carried by mice of this strain is H2-k. The chain is encoded by TRBV13-3 joined to TRBJ2-7; too little of a D gene remains to name it. Sequenced sample: CD8+ T cells sorted from a lymph node. This receptor carries the CDR3 CASSEPDFYEQYF. The part of the CDR3 DNA that was read is TGTGCCAGCAGTGAGCCCGACTTCTAT.